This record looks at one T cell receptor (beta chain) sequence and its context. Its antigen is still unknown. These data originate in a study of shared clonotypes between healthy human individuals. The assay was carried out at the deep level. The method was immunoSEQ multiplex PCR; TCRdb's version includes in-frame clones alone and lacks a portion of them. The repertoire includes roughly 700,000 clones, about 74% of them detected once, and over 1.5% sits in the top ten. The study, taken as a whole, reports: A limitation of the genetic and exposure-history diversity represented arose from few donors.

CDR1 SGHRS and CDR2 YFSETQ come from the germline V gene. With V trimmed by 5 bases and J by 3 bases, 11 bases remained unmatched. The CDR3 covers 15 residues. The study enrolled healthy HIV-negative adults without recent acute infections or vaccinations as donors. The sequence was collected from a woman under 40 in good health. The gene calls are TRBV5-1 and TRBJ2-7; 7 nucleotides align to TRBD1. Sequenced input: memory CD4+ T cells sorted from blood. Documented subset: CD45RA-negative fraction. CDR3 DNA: TGCGCCAGCAGACCCGGGACAGTCTTTATCTACGAGCAGTACTTC. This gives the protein CASRPGTVFIYEQYF.